What follows is one T cell receptor (beta chain) and its context. The data belong to a study of blood T cell repertoires in COVID-19. CDR1 SGHVS and CDR2 FQNEAQ come from the germline V gene. Trimming took 1 base from V and 8 from J, leaving 11 bases between them. This CDR3 spans 13 amino acids. Per the original methods: Estimation of nucleated cell counts was performed using reference gene primer amplification. Libraries were prepared by immunoSEQ multiplex PCR; TCRdb keeps only in-frame clonotypes and omits some of them. That table gives V, J and clone size, and the DNA gave D and trimming. The profile shows 95,000 to 110,000 clones, around 84% of them singletons.

The receptor's source is a man in his fifties or sixties with acute or convalescent COVID-19. The gene calls are TRBV7-8 and TRBJ1-2; D uncertain. Sequenced input: peripheral blood. This CDR3 is CASSLVVGNGYTF. The CDR3 region has the DNA TGTGCCAGCAGCTTAGTGGTCGGGAACGGCTACACCTTC.